In its sample, the clone carrying this T cell receptor (beta chain) was seen many times. Its antigen is as yet unknown. This specimen comes from a study of cytomegalovirus exposure and HLA in healthy donors. Background on the study: Earlier, some 180 million T cells were analyzed, and fewer than 120 million unique TCR beta sequences were found among them.

Study findings and constraints: Researchers counted around 180 TCR beta chains as cytomegalovirus-associated.

The V segment lost 7 bases and the J segment 0 bases; nucleotides outside the gene matches: 6. The germline gives CDR1 ENHRY, CDR2 SYGVKD. The CDR3 consists of 15 residues. Whereas donors were nominally healthy upon sampling, unrecorded immune exposures were probable. In the PCR, 60 Vbeta and 13 Jbeta primers were used. Generated by immunoSEQ multiplex PCR, the TCRdb table keeps only in-frame clones and is missing some. The table records 130,000 or so clones, 50% to 75% of them present only once. The chain uses TRBV10-3 and TRBJ2-3; 8 nucleotides agree with TRBD2. Sequencing was carried out using PBMCs. The clonotype comes from a middle-aged woman in good health and CMV-seronegative. DNA of the CDR3: TGTGCCATCACCCGGGGGGGGGTTAGCACAGATACGCAGTATTTT. Its protein is CAITRGGVSTDTQYF.